This TCR beta chain was profiled in a study of T-cell reconstitution after alpha-beta-depleted transplantation in children. Researchers prepared the TCRbeta library using unique molecular identifiers, the study reports. One entry per CDR3 protein, called by TCRdb with MiXCR from the PCR reads. The sample has nearly 550,000 distinct CDR3 sequences, around 19% seen once. V was shortened by 4 bases and J by 0 bases, with 6 bases between the two germline ends. CDR1 is LGHNA and CDR2 is YNFKEQ in the germline V gene. This CDR3 has 14 residues. The source was PBMCs from the stem cell graft donor, collected from the stem cell graft. The chain joins TRBV4-2 to TRBJ2-2; D gene unclear. The clonotype comes from a human donor who donated a stem cell graft to a child with acute lymphoblastic leukemia. DNA for the CDR3: TGTGCCAGCAGCCGAACTACGAACACCGGGGAGCTGTTTTTT. This encodes CASSRTTNTGELFF.